The rows below give T cell receptor beta chains drawn from one sample of a study of blood T cell repertoires in COVID-19. Assay: immunoSEQ multiplex PCR; the TCRdb copy retains only in-frame clones and omits some. The sample has 40,000 to 50,000 clones, 70% to 90% seen once. Material: peripheral blood. Receptors were obtained from a man between 60 and 75 years old with acute or convalescent COVID-19. Each CDR3 is given without its conserved first and last residue.

length,V,CDR3
10,TRBV12-3/TRBV12-4,ASSPPAGEQY
14,TRBV2,ASSEALGEGNTEAF
11,TRBV7-6,ASSSTGGYEQY
12,TRBV10-3,AISESGEGETQY
15,TRBV7-2,ASSLGGQGANTGELF
14,TRBV29-1,SVEGLWTGGQETQY
13,TRBV4-2,ASSQDAGTIYEQY
12,TRBV10-3,AITEGETNTEAF
12,TRBV7-2,ASSPLRINTEAF
14,TRBV7-2,ASSYGLAGVSGELF
16,TRBV7-2,ASSPQWGLAGEGNTQY
13,TRBV24-1,ATSAGTGPNQPQH
17,TRBV3-1/TRBV3-2,ASSPSQVTGMGPNYGYT
14,TRBV9,ASSILAGGFTDTQY
14,TRBV5-6,ASSPGLGLNTDTQY
12,TRBV7-8,ASRRGQSYNEQF
15,TRBV11-2,ASSALGLVFNTGELF
13,TRBV6-1,ASSEGGGGGRSLH
12,TRBV2,ASSRTGPDQPQH
11,TRBV6-5,ASTSGEFSEQF
12,TRBV5-8,ASSLGGGIAEAF
8,TRBV24-1,ATAAYEQY
10,TRBV6-2/TRBV6-3,ASSSKRNTQY
13,TRBV24-1,ATEQTNFFYNEQF
13,TRBV27,ASKPRDREDYGYT
13,TRBV19,ASSIYGTGLTEAF
12,TRBV5-1,ASSLAGIGNTIY
13,TRBV5-1,ASRQRGGGNNEQF
15,TRBV11-3,ASSRGIGSGDQETQY
9,TRBV5-4,ASSSSVEAF
15,TRBV6-6,ASSPPSQGIRTDTQY
12,TRBV18,ASSRGASSYEQY
13,TRBV2,ASSERYRGNQPQH
14,TRBV5-1,ASSLLNSGTPGGYT
14,TRBV11-1,ASSSYRIDREYGYT
16,TRBV27,ASSLYLGQASSYNEQF
12,TRBV9,ASSPGPGTDTQY
12,TRBV6-5,ASSYSGIRGGYT
11,TRBV5-5,ASSFQGGDGYT
14,TRBV4-3,ASSQDPSGGSYEQY
11,TRBV30,AWSVLGVYEQY
13,TRBV10-3,AISEASGGKETQY
12,TRBV5-4,ASSVDRTNYGYT
13,TRBV2,ASSETGVTGDRYT
13,TRBV19,ASSPDRGFYQPQH